The rows below give T cell receptor beta chains drawn from one sample of a study of blood T cells in healthy people across ages. TCRdb reprocessed the 5' RACE reads via MiXCR and lists one record per CDR3 protein. The sample has roughly 1.9 million distinct CDR3 sequences; 30% to 40% are singletons. Source material: blood. Every receptor here comes from a human donor in good health. CDR3s include the opening cysteine and the closing phenylalanine or tryptophan. Fields, in order: D gene, V gene, clone size, J gene, CDR3 DNA, CDR3 protein. D genes are given only for firm matches. The size of a clone is reported for some rows only, either as once, few or many, or as a class for expanded clones.

NA	TRBV4-3	NA	TRBJ1-2	TGCGCCAGCAGCCCACTACAGTACGACCCCACTGGCTACACCTTC	CASSPLQYDPTGYTF
TRBD1	TRBV6-6	few	TRBJ1-2	TGTGCCAGCACCCTCCTGACAGGGTCTGGCTACACCTTC	CASTLLTGSGYTF
NA	TRBV20-1	NA	TRBJ1-5	TGCAGTGCTAGATACCTCGGGGCGAGTCAGCCCCAGCATTTT	CSARYLGASQPQHF
TRBD1	TRBV12-3/TRBV12-4	NA	TRBJ1-6	TGTGCCAGCAGTTCGACAGGGGTGCGTTCACCCCTCCACTTT	CASSSTGVRSPLHF
TRBD2	TRBV5-1	few	TRBJ2-5	TGCGCCAGCAGCTTGGAACCGCGGGGGGCCCAAGAGACCCAGTACTTC	CASSLEPRGAQETQYF
TRBD1	TRBV20-1	few	TRBJ1-2	TGCAGTGCTAGAGATCAACTTCAGGGGGCCGGAGGCTACACCTTC	CSARDQLQGAGGYTF
TRBD2	TRBV5-6	few	TRBJ2-4	TGTGCCAGCAGCCTGGATCCTAGCGGGGGCCTGAACATTCAGTACTTC	CASSLDPSGGLNIQYF
NA	TRBV6-2/TRBV6-3	NA	TRBJ1-2	TGTGCCAGCGCTACGAAAACTTATGGCTACACCTTC	CASATKTYGYTF
TRBD1	TRBV4-1	NA	TRBJ1-2	TGCGCCAGCAGCCGAGGGACAGACCCACTTCGCTATGGCTACACCTTC	CASSRGTDPLRYGYTF
TRBD2	TRBV7-2	NA	TRBJ2-5	TGTGCCAGCAGCTTCTCCAGCGGGGGGGCCGGTGAGACCCAGTACTTC	CASSFSSGGAGETQYF
NA	TRBV7-2	NA	TRBJ2-7	TGTGCCAGCAACTTAGGACCCACCTACGAGCAGTACTTC	CASNLGPTYEQYF
NA	TRBV28	few	TRBJ1-2	TGTGCCAGCAGCTCGCTCCCAGGTGATTATGGCTACACCTTC	CASSSLPGDYGYTF
TRBD1	TRBV29-1	few	TRBJ1-2	TGCAGCGCCCTGGACAGGGGTGCTTTCCATGGCTACACCTTC	CSALDRGAFHGYTF
NA	TRBV6-5	NA	TRBJ1-6	TGTGCCAGCAGTAACCTTCCACGACAGTCCTTGAATTCACCCCTCCACTTT	CASSNLPRQSLNSPLHF
TRBD2	TRBV12-3/TRBV12-4	few	TRBJ2-3	TGTGCCGCCCGACTAGCGGGGGCGGATACGCAGTATTTT	CAARLAGADTQYF
NA	TRBV4-3	NA	TRBJ1-2	TGCGCCAGCAGCCAGAGCGCCCAATCCGGGGGCTGGACCTATGGCTACACCTTC	CASSQSAQSGGWTYGYTF
NA	TRBV18	few	TRBJ2-7	TGTGCCAGCTCACCTAACAGGGTTCCCTACGAGCAGTACTTC	CASSPNRVPYEQYF
NA	TRBV12-3/TRBV12-4	NA	TRBJ2-2	TGTGCCAGCAGTCAGACTCGTAGTTACACCGGGGAGCTGTTTTTT	CASSQTRSYTGELFF
NA	TRBV5-1	NA	TRBJ1-2	TGCGCCAGCAGTCCGGCGGTCCTCGGGAGCTATGGCTACACCTTC	CASSPAVLGSYGYTF
TRBD2	TRBV12-3/TRBV12-4	NA	TRBJ2-3	TGTGCCAGCAGATTGACTAGCGGCACAGATACGCAGTATTTT	CASRLTSGTDTQYF
TRBD2	TRBV12-3/TRBV12-4	NA	TRBJ2-7	TGTGCCAGCAGTTCTCAACTAGCGAGTTCCTACGAGCAGTACTTC	CASSSQLASSYEQYF
NA	TRBV7-9	once	TRBJ2-7	TGTGCCAGCAGCCCGGGACGGCCGTCCGTCGACGAGCAGTACTTC	CASSPGRPSVDEQYF
NA	TRBV11-2	NA	TRBJ2-5	TGTGCCAGCAGCTTAGACCCGACAGCTGGGGAGACCCAGTACTTC	CASSLDPTAGETQYF
TRBD1	TRBV12-3/TRBV12-4	NA	TRBJ2-7	TGTGCCAGCAGCATCGGGACAGGGGGCGGTTACGAGCAGTACTTC	CASSIGTGGGYEQYF
TRBD2	TRBV4-2	NA	TRBJ2-2	TGTGCCAGCAGATTAAGCGGGGGGGCGCCCGGGGAGCTGTTTTTT	CASRLSGGAPGELFF
NA	TRBV4-2	few	TRBJ2-5	TGTGCCAGCAGCCAAGGCCCAGTGAGGAGCAGGGAGACCCAGTACTTC	CASSQGPVRSRETQYF
TRBD1	TRBV20-1	once	TRBJ1-1	TGCAGTGCCTTCGGAAGGACAGGGACTGCGATGAACACTGAAGCTTTCTTT	CSAFGRTGTAMNTEAFF
NA	TRBV3-1	NA	TRBJ2-7	TGTGCCAGCAGCCCCCCAAGACAGAGGCCATCCTACGAGCAGTACTTC	CASSPPRQRPSYEQYF
NA	TRBV29-1	many	TRBJ1-2	TGCAGCGTTGGCCGACAGATGACCTATGGCTACACCTTC	CSVGRQMTYGYTF
NA	TRBV7-9	NA	TRBJ2-1	TGTGCCAGCAGGGGAGAACGGGGTGAGCAGTTCTTC	CASRGERGEQFF
NA	TRBV20-1	NA	TRBJ1-1	TGCAGTGCTAGAGAAGGGCTATTCTTTGAAGCTTTCTTT	CSAREGLFFEAFF
NA	TRBV28	NA	TRBJ2-7	TGTGCCAGCAGTCCTCGACTGGCCTACGAGCAGTACTTC	CASSPRLAYEQYF
NA	TRBV3-1	NA	TRBJ2-2	TGTGCCAGCAGCCGCCAAGTTTCGTCCGACACCGGGGAGCTGTTTTTT	CASSRQVSSDTGELFF
NA	TRBV5-1	many	TRBJ1-4	TGCGCCAGCAGCATCGACAGTTGGCCTGAAAAACTGTTTTTT	CASSIDSWPEKLFF
NA	TRBV29-1	NA	TRBJ2-1	TGCAGCGTTGACTCTTCGAGTCTCGCTTATGAGCAGTTCTTC	CSVDSSSLAYEQFF
NA	TRBV29-1	many	TRBJ2-7	TGCAGCGTTAGGTCTCACCTCAACTACGAGCAGTACTTC	CSVRSHLNYEQYF
NA	TRBV3-1	NA	TRBJ2-1	TGTGCCAGCAGCCATCGGGTTCGTGAGCAGTTCTTC	CASSHRVREQFF
NA	TRBV5-5	NA	TRBJ1-4	TGTGCCAGCAGCCTGCCAGAGCGCGGGGAAAAACTGTTTTTT	CASSLPERGEKLFF
NA	TRBV28	NA	TRBJ2-4	TGTGCCAGCAGTTTTAAGAGGCAGATCCCAGCCAAAAACATTCAGTACTTC	CASSFKRQIPAKNIQYF
TRBD1	TRBV5-1	NA	TRBJ2-1	TGCGCCAGCAGCTTGGCCCAGGGGGCACATGAGCAGTTCTTC	CASSLAQGAHEQFF
NA	TRBV10-3	few	TRBJ2-1	TGTGCCATCAGTGTTTCACTCCCTTACAATGAGCAGTTCTTC	CAISVSLPYNEQFF
TRBD2	TRBV7-3	NA	TRBJ2-1	TGTGCCAGCAGCCTGGGACTAGCGGGGGGGCTGAACTACATTGAGCAGTTCTTC	CASSLGLAGGLNYIEQFF
NA	TRBV20-1	few	TRBJ2-7	TGCAGCGCATGGGCGCCCACGGGGGACGAGCAGTACTTC	CSAWAPTGDEQYF
NA	TRBV29-1	NA	TRBJ2-1	TGCAGCGTCTCTTTGACAAATTACAATGAGCAGTTCTTC	CSVSLTNYNEQFF
NA	TRBV7-8	NA	TRBJ2-7	TGTGCCAGCAGCCAATCCAGTGGGACTGATTCCTACGAGCAGTACTTC	CASSQSSGTDSYEQYF
NA	TRBV5-5	few	TRBJ1-2	TGTGCCAGCAGCTTGGACGTCGGCGAATCTATGGGCTACACCTTC	CASSLDVGESMGYTF
NA	TRBV28	NA	TRBJ2-3	TGTGCCAGCAAAAGGGGTAGGGGTGGCACAGATACGCAGTATTTT	CASKRGRGGTDTQYF
NA	TRBV3-1	few	TRBJ2-4	TGTGCCAGCAGCCATGGGGCCAAAAACATTCAGTACTTC	CASSHGAKNIQYF
TRBD1	TRBV6-4	few	TRBJ2-1	TGTGCCAGCAGCGCCGGGACAGCCCTCTACAATGAGCAGTTCTTC	CASSAGTALYNEQFF
TRBD2	TRBV11-2	few	TRBJ2-1	TGTGCCAGCAGCTTAGATAGGGCTAGCGGGGTGGGGCAGTTCTTC	CASSLDRASGVGQFF
TRBD2	TRBV3-1	NA	TRBJ2-1	TGTGCCAGCAGCCCGACTAGCGTAAAATACAATGAGCAGTTCTTC	CASSPTSVKYNEQFF